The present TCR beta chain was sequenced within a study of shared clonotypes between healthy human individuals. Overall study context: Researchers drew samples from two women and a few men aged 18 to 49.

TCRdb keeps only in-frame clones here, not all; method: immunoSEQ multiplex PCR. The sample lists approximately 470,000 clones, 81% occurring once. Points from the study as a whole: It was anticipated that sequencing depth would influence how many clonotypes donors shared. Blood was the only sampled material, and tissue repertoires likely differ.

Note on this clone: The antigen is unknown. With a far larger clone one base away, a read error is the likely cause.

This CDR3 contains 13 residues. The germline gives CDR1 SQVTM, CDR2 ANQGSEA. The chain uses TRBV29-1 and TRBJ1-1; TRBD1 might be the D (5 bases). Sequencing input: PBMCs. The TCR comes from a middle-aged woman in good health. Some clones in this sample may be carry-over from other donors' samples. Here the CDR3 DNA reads TGCAGCGTTAGCAGGGACTTGAACACTGGAGCTTTCTTT. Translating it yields CSVSRDLNTGAFF.